These 16 T cell receptor beta chains were sequenced from one sample in a study of beta chain features in type 1 diabetes. The sequenced template was cDNA made from the entire isolated RNA. Using immunoSEQ multiplex PCR, the repertoire was profiled, and TCRdb retains in-frame clones only, with some absent. The sample carries a few hundred thousand clones, roughly 13% recorded once. Sequencing was carried out using naive CD4+ T cells from blood. Every receptor here comes from a man younger than 35 in good health.

In this sample, this clone turned up a few times. The chain has TRBV7-3 and TRBJ2-2, with D possibly TRBD2 on 5 matching bases. The germline CDR1 and CDR2 sequences are SGHTA and FQGTGA. V was cut by 2 bases and J by 7 bases, with 8 bases left in between. This CDR3 region has 13 residues. This chain's CDR3 is CASSLSAVGELFF. The CDR3 DNA reads as TGTGCCAGCAGCTTATCAGCGGTCGGGGAGCTGTTTTTT.

This clone was found once. The chain carries TRBV9 and TRBJ2-3; 9 bases align to TRBD2. CDR3 length equals 15 residues. The germline V gene has CDR1 SGDLS and CDR2 YYNGEE. V was clipped by 4 bases and J by 1 base; unmatched bases: 4. The CDR3 here is CASSFASGGTDTQYF. CDR3 sequence (DNA): TGTGCCAGCAGCTTTGCTAGCGGGGGCACAGATACGCAGTATTTT.

This clone turned up a few times. This rearrangement joins TRBV5-1 to TRBJ1-1, with a weak D call TRBD1 (6 bases). Per germline, CDR1 SGHRS and CDR2 YFSETQ. V shed 0 bases and J shed 8 bases, with 17 bases lying between them. This CDR3 is 15 amino acids long. This CDR3 reads CASSLGHQTGTEAFF. The CDR3 DNA is TGCGCCAGCAGCTTGGGCCACCAAACCGGGACAGAAGCTTTCTTT.

The table lists this clone with a few counts. The chain combines TRBV28 with TRBJ1-2; perhaps TRBD1 as D (5 bases). CDR1 is MDHEN, CDR2 SYDVKM, per germline. Trimming shortened V by 2 bases and J by 1 base, and 20 bases separated the two germline ends. The CDR3 is made up of 18 amino acids. As DNA, the CDR3 is TGTGCCAGCAGTTTAATTTCCTCGTGGGGGGTAGATAACTATGGCTACACCTTC. Amino acids: CASSLISSWGVDNYGYTF.

The gene calls are TRBV2 and TRBJ2-5; a weak D match, TRBD2 (6 bases). This CDR3 comprises 13 residues. V lost 4 bases and J 2 bases, leaving 8 bases between the germline ends. Germline V gene sequence: CDR1 SNHLY, CDR2 FYNNEI. For the CDR3, the DNA is TGTGCCAGCAGTGCCGGGAGACAAGAGACCCAGTACTTC. It yields the protein CASSAGRQETQYF. The complete variable domain, with remaining parts taken from reference TRBV2 and TRBJ2-5, reads EPEVTQTPSHQVTQMGQEVILRCVPISNHLYFYWYRQILGQKVEFLVSFYNNEISEKSEIFDDQFSVERPDGSNFTLKIRSTKLEDSAMYFCASSAGRQETQYFGPGTRLLVL.

In this sample, this clone turned up a few times. V usage is TRBV9 and J usage is TRBJ2-1; D might be TRBD2 (6 bases). V was shortened by 4 bases and J by 3 bases, with 11 bases between the two germline ends. The CDR3 extends over 14 amino acids. Germline V gene sequence: CDR1 SGDLS, CDR2 YYNGEE. The CDR3 DNA reads TGTGCCAGCAGCTTGGGACTGGACTACAATGAGCAGTTCTTC. This gives the protein CASSLGLDYNEQFF.

Notes on this clone: This sample also contains other DNA sequences that code for the same CDR3. The chain joins TRBV5-1 to TRBJ2-5; 8 positions match TRBD1. Germline V CDR1 and CDR2: SGHRS, YFSETQ. J was trimmed by 5 bases and V by 0 bases; bases with no gene match: 0. This CDR3 contains 13 residues. CDR3 in DNA: TGCGCCAGCAGCTTGGGACAGGGGGAGACCCAGTACTTC. The encoded protein is CASSLGQGETQYF.

CDR3 region: CAWRRLTGTGNTEAFF. DNA for the CDR3: TGTGCCTGGAGAAGACTCACAGGGACAGGGAACACTGAAGCTTTCTTT. This sequence joins TRBV30 and TRBJ1-1; 8 bases align to TRBD1. V lost 3 bases, J lost 1 base, and 10 bases stayed unmatched. The germline gives CDR1 GTSNPN, CDR2 SVGIG (reference sequence). There are 16 residues in the CDR3. The full variable domain, rest sourced from reference TRBV30 and TRBJ1-1, is SQTIHQWPATLVQPVGSPLSLECTVEGTSNPNLYWYRQAAGRGLQLLFYSVGIGQISSEVPQNLSASRPQDRQFILSSKKLLLSDSGFYLCAWRRLTGTGNTEAFFGQGTRLTVV.

This chain connects TRBV25-1 to TRBJ2-5, with 14 bases lining up with TRBD2. Germline-derived CDR1 and CDR2 are MGHDK and SYGVNS. The CDR3 is 18 residues long. Unmatched junction bases numbered 6, after V lost 3 bases and J lost 0 bases. This chain's CDR3 is CASSDMTSGRAYQETQYF. For the CDR3, the DNA is TGTGCCAGCAGTGACATGACTAGCGGGAGGGCGTACCAAGAGACCCAGTACTTC. Full variable domain (outside the CDR3, taken from reference TRBV25-1 and TRBJ2-5): EADIYQTPRYLVIGTGKKITLECSQTMGHDKMYWYQQDPGMELHLIHYSYGVNSTEKGDLSSESTVSRIRTEHFPLTLESARPSHTSQYLCASSDMTSGRAYQETQYFGPGTRLLVL.

This clone was found a few times. V usage is TRBV5-6 and J usage is TRBJ2-1, with 12 bases aligning to TRBD2. The J segment lost 3 bases and the V segment lost 3 bases, leaving 4 bases of the junction unmatched. CDR1 and CDR2 (germline): SGHDT, YYEEEE. The CDR3 length is 16 residues. CDR3 DNA sequence: TGTGCCAGCAGCTCCCGGACTAGCGGGGTCTACAATGAGCAGTTCTTC. Its protein product is CASSSRTSGVYNEQFF.

The chain is built from TRBV5-1 and TRBJ1-1, with TRBD1 matching over 9 bases. J lost 3 bases, V lost 4 bases, and 4 bases had no gene match. Germline V CDR1 and CDR2: SGHRS, YFSETQ. The CDR3 contains 14 residues. CDR3 residues: CASSGGQGYTEAFF. The CDR3 nucleotides are TGCGCCAGCAGCGGGGGACAGGGTTACACTGAAGCTTTCTTT. Together with reference TRBV5-1 and TRBJ1-1, the CDR3 gives the full variable domain: KAGVTQTPRYLIKTRGQQVTLSCSPISGHRSVSWYQQTPGQGLQFLFEYFSETQRNKGNFPGRFSGRQFSNSRSEMNVSTLELGDSALYLCASSGGQGYTEAFFGQGTRLTVV.

This clone was detected only a few times. V and J are TRBV4-3 and TRBJ1-1; TRBD1 might be the D (6 bases). The CDR3 has 14 amino acids. The germline V gene encodes CDR1 LGHNA and CDR2 YSLEER. Trimming took 4 bases from V and 7 from J, leaving 16 bases between them. CDR3: CASSPLRGASEAFF. Here the CDR3 DNA reads TGCGCCAGCAGCCCGCTTCGGGGGGCCAGTGAAGCTTTCTTT.

This clone was found a few times. V usage is TRBV5-4 and J usage is TRBJ2-7; D remains ambiguous. V was pared by 9 bases and J by 0 bases, with 19 bases between. There are 15 residues in the CDR3. Germline assignment: CDR1 SGHNT and CDR2 YYREEE (reference sequence). The CDR3 DNA sequence: TGTGCCATCCTTGAGGTATCGGGTAGCTCCTACGAGCAGTACTTC. This translates into CAILEVSGSSYEQYF.

This clone was seen more than once but under ten times. This chain uses TRBV28 with TRBJ2-7; 10 nucleotides align to TRBD1. V was clipped by 10 bases and J by 3 bases; unmatched bases: 6. CDR3 length: 13 residues. Germline V gene data show CDR1 as MDHEN and CDR2 as SYDVKM. The CDR3 loop is CATRTGGIYEQYF. CDR3 DNA sequence: TGTGCCACACGGACAGGGGGAATCTACGAGCAGTACTTC.

The genes are TRBV7-2 and TRBJ2-4; the match to TRBD1 covers 8 bases. Trimming at V came to 4 bases and at J to 1 base, leaving 6 bases not matched to a gene. From germline, CDR1 is SGHTA and CDR2 FQGNSA. The CDR3 sequence is 16 residues long. This CDR3 is CASSSRTGLAKNIQYF. CDR3 coding DNA: TGTGCCAGCAGCTCAAGGACAGGGCTCGCCAAAAACATTCAGTACTTC.

This clone came up a few times. This sequence joins TRBV10-3 and TRBJ1-1; TRBD1 aligns across 7 bases. Germline CDR1 ENHRY, CDR2 SYGVKD. J gave up 5 bases and V 11 bases, and 11 bases lay outside the gene matches. The CDR3 covers 13 residues. The CDR3 DNA reads TGTGCCGTCGTCGGTAGACAGGGAACTGAAGCTTTCTTT. It yields the protein CAVVGRQGTEAFF.